This T cell receptor (beta chain) derives from a study of low-dose radiotherapy and immunotherapy resistance in tumors. Gene-specific TRAV and TRBV primers were used for first-strand cDNA, covering alpha and beta chains. The PCR that amplified TCRs ran for approximately 20 cycles, relying on a constant-region primer and a V-primer adapter. Via MiXCR, TCRdb re-called the reads, giving one row per CDR3 protein. The sample records tens of thousands of distinct CDR3 sequences, 9.4% being singletons. CDR3 size: 15 residues. Germline loops: CDR1 SGDLS, CDR2 YYNGEE. Notes on this clonotype: The junction differs from germline at one of its ends, possibly a read error.

The time point: before trial treatment. This sequence joins TRBV9 and TRBJ1-6, with no clear D. The source is a male donor with prostate cancer. Sequences were derived from PBMCs, sampled before treatment. Here the CDR3 reads CAISVGQNYNSPLHF. The CDR3 DNA follows: TGTGCCATCAGCGTAGGGCAGAACTATAATTCACCCCTCCACTTT.